This T cell receptor beta chain was profiled in a study of identical twins. Findings and limits, study-wide: Twin-shared out-of-frame alpha sequences showed excess low generation probability. Memory repertoires lacked the insertion deficit that abundant cord blood beta clonotypes showed. These conclusions were based on statistical analysis (cross-sectional, not following the same donors).

Germline-derived CDR1 and CDR2 are LGHDT and YNNKEL (reference sequence). V shed 3 bases, J shed 5 bases, and the junction held 3 bases outside the gene matches. The CDR3 contains 14 residues. This clonotype occurred many times. Antigen: not known. MiXCR, applied by TCRdb to the 5' RACE reads, yields one record per CDR3 protein. The data contain hundreds of thousands of distinct CDR3 sequences, about 7.1% of them singletons. In addition, the sample was reused for a study of yellow fever vaccine responses in identical twins. Per that paper: A vaccine T cell response that seemed partly convergent and partly personalized was reported in twins.

Sample: PBMCs. This clonotype originated in a young woman in good health. The chain is built from TRBV3-1 and TRBJ2-2; 7 nucleotides align to TRBD2. The CDR3 loop reads CASSQGSGTGELFF. The DNA of the CDR3 is TGTGCCAGCAGCCAGGGTAGCGGGACCGGGGAGCTGTTTTTT.